This TCR beta chain was retrieved from a study of blood T cell repertoires in COVID-19. Trimming took 0 bases from V and 7 from J; bases not matched to a gene: 11. Germline V gene sequence: CDR1 MRHNA, CDR2 SNTAGT. This CDR3 has 17 residues. The assay was immunoSEQ multiplex PCR, and TCRdb's table has in-frame clones only and misses some. The data show a few hundred thousand clones, roughly 87% seen once. Sequenced: peripheral blood. This receptor was identified in a woman aged 40 to 50 who had recovered from COVID-19. This chain connects TRBV6-4 to TRBJ2-2; 7 positions match TRBD2. CDR3 sequence: CASSDSGRGRKGGELFF. The CDR3 region has the DNA TGTGCCAGCAGTGACTCGGGGAGGGGACGTAAGGGCGGGGAGCTGTTTTTT.